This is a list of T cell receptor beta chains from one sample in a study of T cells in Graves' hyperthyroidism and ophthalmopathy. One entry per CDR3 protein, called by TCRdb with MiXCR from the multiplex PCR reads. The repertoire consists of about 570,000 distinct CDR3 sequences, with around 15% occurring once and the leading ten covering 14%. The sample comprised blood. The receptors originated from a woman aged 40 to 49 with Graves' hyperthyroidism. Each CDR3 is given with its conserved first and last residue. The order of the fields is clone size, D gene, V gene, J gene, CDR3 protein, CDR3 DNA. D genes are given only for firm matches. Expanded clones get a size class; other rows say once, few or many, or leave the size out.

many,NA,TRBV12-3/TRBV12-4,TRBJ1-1,CASSPSPDRNTEAFF,TGTGCCAGCAGCCCGAGCCCCGACAGGAACACTGAAGCTTTCTTT
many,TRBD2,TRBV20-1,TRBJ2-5,CSARPGGNQYQETQYF,TGCAGTGCTAGGCCGGGGGGAAACCAATACCAAGAGACCCAGTACTTC
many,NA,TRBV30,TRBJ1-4,CAWSRDFNEKLFF,TGTGCCTGGAGCCGGGACTTTAATGAAAAACTGTTTTTT
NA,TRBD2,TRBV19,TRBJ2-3,CASSKSGSMSDTQYF,TGTGCCAGTAGTAAAAGCGGGAGTATGTCAGATACGCAGTATTTT
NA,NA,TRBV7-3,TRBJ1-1,CASSLNGGGSEAFF,TGTGCCAGCAGCTTAAACGGCGGGGGGTCTGAAGCTTTCTTT
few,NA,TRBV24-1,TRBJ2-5,CATSDRRSQETQYF,TGTGCCACCAGTGACCGACGGAGTCAAGAGACCCAGTACTTC
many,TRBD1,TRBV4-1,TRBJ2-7,CASSQSTGDPYEQYF,TGCGCCAGCAGCCAGTCGACAGGGGATCCCTACGAGCAGTACTTC
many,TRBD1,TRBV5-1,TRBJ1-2,CASSWTGAFPYGYTF,TGCGCCAGCAGCTGGACAGGGGCTTTTCCCTATGGCTACACCTTC
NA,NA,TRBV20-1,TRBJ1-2,CSARGPVGYTF,TGCAGTGCTAGGGGCCCAGTAGGCTACACCTTC
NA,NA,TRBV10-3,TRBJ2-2,CAISEQGMKNTGELFF,TGTGCCATCAGTGAGCAGGGGATGAAGAACACCGGGGAGCTGTTTTTT
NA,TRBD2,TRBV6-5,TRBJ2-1,CASSYSTSGKVSEQFF,TGTGCCAGCAGTTACTCGACTAGCGGGAAAGTGAGTGAGCAGTTCTTC
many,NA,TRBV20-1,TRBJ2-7,CSARARHGTFSYEQYF,TGCAGTGCTAGAGCAAGACACGGTACTTTCTCCTACGAGCAGTACTTC
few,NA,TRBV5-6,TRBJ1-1,CASSLDWGFNTEAFF,TGTGCCAGCAGCTTGGATTGGGGTTTTAACACTGAAGCTTTCTTT
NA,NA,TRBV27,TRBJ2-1,CASNPRPTVYNEQFF,TGTGCCAGCAACCCCCGCCCGACTGTCTACAATGAGCAGTTCTTC
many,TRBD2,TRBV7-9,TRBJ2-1,CASSTGLAEGNEQFF,TGTGCCAGCAGCACCGGACTAGCAGAAGGCAATGAGCAGTTCTTC
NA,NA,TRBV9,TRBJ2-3,CASSTGPTRKYF,TGTGCCAGCAGCACGGGACCAACACGGAAGTATTTT
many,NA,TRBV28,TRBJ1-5,CASSGGRTPYSNQPQHF,TGTGCCAGCAGTGGTGGGCGGACACCTTATAGCAATCAGCCCCAGCATTTT
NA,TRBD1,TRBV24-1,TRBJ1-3,CATGTGRGLTGNTIYF,TGTGCCACAGGGACAGGCAGGGGACTTACTGGAAACACCATATATTTT
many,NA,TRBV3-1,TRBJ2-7,CASSQEGTSYEQYF,TGTGCCAGCAGCCAAGAGGGGACATCCTACGAGCAGTACTTC
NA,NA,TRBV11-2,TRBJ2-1,CASSLGALVNEQFF,TGTGCCAGCAGCTTAGGGGCTCTAGTCAATGAGCAGTTCTTC
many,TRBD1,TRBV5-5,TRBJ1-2,CASSLARDSSFGYTF,TGTGCCAGCAGCTTGGCACGGGACAGCTCTTTTGGCTACACCTTC
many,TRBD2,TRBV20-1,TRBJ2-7,CSASESSGSSYEQYF,TGCAGTGCTTCCGAGTCTAGCGGGAGCTCCTACGAGCAGTACTTC
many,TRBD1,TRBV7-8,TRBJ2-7,CASSYRDSSYEQYF,TGTGCCAGCAGCTACCGGGACAGTTCCTACGAGCAGTACTTC
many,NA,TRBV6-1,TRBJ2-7,CASSGAGYANSYEQYF,TGTGCCAGCAGTGGGGCGGGTTACGCCAACTCCTACGAGCAGTACTTC
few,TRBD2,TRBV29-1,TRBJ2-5,CSAQILAGGQETQYF,TGCAGCGCCCAAATACTAGCGGGAGGTCAAGAGACCCAGTACTTC
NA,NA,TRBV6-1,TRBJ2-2,CASSGRTVAGELFF,TGTGCCAGCAGTGGACGGACAGTGGCCGGGGAGCTGTTTTTT
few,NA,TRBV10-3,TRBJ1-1,CAISDRASTEAFF,TGTGCCATCAGTGACAGGGCGAGCACTGAAGCTTTCTTT